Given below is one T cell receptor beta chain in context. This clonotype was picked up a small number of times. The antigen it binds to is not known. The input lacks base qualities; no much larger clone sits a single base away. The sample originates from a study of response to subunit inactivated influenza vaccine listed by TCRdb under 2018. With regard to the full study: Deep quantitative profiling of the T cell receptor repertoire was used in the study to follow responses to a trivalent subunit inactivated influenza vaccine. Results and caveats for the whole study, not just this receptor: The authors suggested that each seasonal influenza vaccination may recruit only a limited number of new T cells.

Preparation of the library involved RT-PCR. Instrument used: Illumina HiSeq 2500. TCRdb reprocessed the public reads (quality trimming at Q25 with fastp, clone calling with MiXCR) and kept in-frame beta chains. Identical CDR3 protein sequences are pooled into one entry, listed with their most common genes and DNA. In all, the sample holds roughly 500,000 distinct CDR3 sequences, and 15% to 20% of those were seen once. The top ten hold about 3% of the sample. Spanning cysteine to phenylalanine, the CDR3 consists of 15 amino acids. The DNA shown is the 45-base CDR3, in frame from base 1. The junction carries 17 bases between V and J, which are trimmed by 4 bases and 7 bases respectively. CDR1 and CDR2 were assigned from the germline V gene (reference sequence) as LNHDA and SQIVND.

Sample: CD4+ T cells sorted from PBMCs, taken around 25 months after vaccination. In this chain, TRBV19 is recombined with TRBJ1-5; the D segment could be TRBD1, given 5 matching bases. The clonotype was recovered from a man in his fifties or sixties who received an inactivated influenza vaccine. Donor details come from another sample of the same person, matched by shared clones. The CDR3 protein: CASSTRLGLEQPQHF. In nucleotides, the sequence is TGTGCCAGTAGTACGCGTCTGGGGCTCGAACAGCCCCAGCATTTT.